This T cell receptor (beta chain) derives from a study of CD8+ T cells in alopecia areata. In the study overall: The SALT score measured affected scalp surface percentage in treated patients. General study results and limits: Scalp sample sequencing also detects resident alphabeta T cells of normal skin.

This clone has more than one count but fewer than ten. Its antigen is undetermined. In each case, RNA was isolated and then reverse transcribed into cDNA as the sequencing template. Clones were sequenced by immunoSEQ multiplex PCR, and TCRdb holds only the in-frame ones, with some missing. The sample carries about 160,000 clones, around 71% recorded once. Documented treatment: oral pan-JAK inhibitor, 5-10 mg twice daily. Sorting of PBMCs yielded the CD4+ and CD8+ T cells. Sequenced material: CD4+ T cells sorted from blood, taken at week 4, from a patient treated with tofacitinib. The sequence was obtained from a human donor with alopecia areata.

CDR3 coding DNA: TGTGCCACCAGCAGGGACCTGGGACAGGGGAGTTCGGTTGGCTACACCTTC. Protein product: CATSRDLGQGSSVGYTF. The gene calls are TRBV15 and TRBJ1-2; 10 bases map to TRBD1. The CDR3 contains 17 residues. Germline CDR1 reads LNHNV; CDR2 reads YYDKDF (reference sequence). J was trimmed by 7 bases and V by 3 bases; bases with no gene match: 14.